The present T cell receptor (beta chain) was sequenced within a study of post-analysis software for immune sequencing data. Across the whole study: The disease courses covered relapsing-remitting, secondary progressive and progressive-relapsing multiple sclerosis. Findings and limits, study-wide: Five TRBV segments, TRBV5-6, TRBV5-1 and TRBV20-1 among them, were found more frequent in patients than controls. The normalized Chao1 diversity of multiple sclerosis patients was significantly lower than that of controls.

This clonotype has only a few counts. Its antigen is as yet unknown. The TCR beta cDNA libraries contained unique molecular identifiers. T cells, roughly 0.9 to 11 million of them, yielded roughly 470,000 cDNA molecules. TCRdb reprocessed the PCR reads with MiXCR, giving one entry per CDR3 protein. The sample has about 400,000 distinct CDR3 sequences, approximately 38% seen once; the top ten hold around 15%. Germline values: CDR1 DFQATT, CDR2 SNEGSKA (reference sequence). Deletions cut 6 bases from V and 5 bases from J, with 8 bases between. The CDR3 runs to 10 residues. The receptor was derived from a girl between 5 and 17 years old with multiple sclerosis. The genes are TRBV20-1 and TRBJ2-7; D is unclear. Sequenced: blood. CDR3 nucleotides: TGCAGTGCCTCCAGGCACGAGCAGTACTTC. Amino acids: CSASRHEQYF.